One and the same sample provided the 10 T cell receptor beta chains below, sequenced in a study of blood T cell repertoires in COVID-19. The protocol was immunoSEQ multiplex PCR, while the TCRdb copy is restricted to in-frame clones and leaves out a portion. The sample comprises hundreds of thousands of clones, 75% to 90% of which are singletons, and over 1.2% rests with the top ten. The sequencing sample was made of peripheral blood. These receptors originate from a woman aged 35 to 49 who had recovered from COVID-19.

The V call is TRBV5-4, the J call TRBJ2-3, with 10 bases matching TRBD1. With V trimmed by 0 bases and J by 3 bases, 1 base remained unmatched. Germline V gene sequence: CDR1 SGHNT, CDR2 YYREEE (reference sequence). CDR3 length: 15 residues. The CDR3 sequence: CASSLGQGATDTQYF. DNA of the CDR3: TGTGCCAGCAGCTTGGGACAGGGGGCGACAGATACGCAGTATTTT.

The rearrangement uses TRBV15 and TRBJ1-6, with D possibly being TRBD1 (6 bases). The germline gives CDR1 LNHNV, CDR2 YYDKDF (reference sequence). The length of the CDR3 is 15 residues. Between the trimmed V and J ends, which lost 0 bases and 7 bases, there was a span of 10 bases. As DNA, the CDR3 is TGTGCCACCAGCAGAGAACAGGGACGCAATTCACCCCTCCACTTT. Translating gives CATSREQGRNSPLHF.

The chain is built from TRBV7-8 and TRBJ1-5; 7 nucleotides match TRBD1. The J segment lost 4 bases and the V segment lost 6 bases, leaving 6 bases of the junction unmatched. This CDR3 has 14 residues. Germline V CDR1 and CDR2: SGHVS, FQNEAQ. CDR3 coding DNA: TGTGCCAGCAGTTCGGACAGGAGGAATCAGCCCCAGCATTTT. It yields the protein CASSSDRRNQPQHF.

The gene calls are TRBV25-1 and TRBJ1-1; D might be TRBD1 (6 bases). CDR3 length equals 13 residues. From germline, CDR1 is MGHDK and CDR2 SYGVNS. Trimming removed 4 bases at V and 2 bases at J, with 8 bases between. The CDR3 DNA is TGTGCCAGCAGTGCAGGGGTTAACACTGAAGCTTTCTTT. This translates into CASSAGVNTEAFF.

This chain joins TRBV3-1 (or the pseudogene TRBV3-2) and TRBJ2-7; 8 nucleotides align to TRBD1. The CDR3 sequence is 14 residues long. Germline assignment: CDR1 LGHDT and CDR2 YNNKEL (reference sequence). Trimming took 0 bases from V and 6 from J; bases not matched to a gene: 4. Here the CDR3 DNA reads TGTGCCAGCAGCCAAGAACTGGACAGGGTCGAGCAGTACTTC. This gives the protein CASSQELDRVEQYF.

The CDR3: CASSFGPARPAEQYF. DNA for the CDR3: TGTGCCAGCAGTTTTGGGCCGGCACGGCCCGCCGAGCAGTACTTC. The chain links TRBV7-8 to TRBJ2-7, with D hard to call. CDR3 length: 15 residues. V was pared by 6 bases and J by 6 bases, with 21 bases between. Germline V lookup: CDR1 SGHVS, CDR2 FQNEAQ.

This chain connects TRBV5-1 to TRBJ2-7, with 7 nucleotides matching TRBD1. Germline loops: CDR1 SGHRS, CDR2 YFSETQ. The CDR3 is made up of 16 amino acids. V shed 3 bases, J shed 0 bases, and the junction held 9 bases outside the gene matches. CDR3 sequence: CASSSQGDTYSYEQYF. DNA for the CDR3: TGCGCCAGCAGCTCCCAGGGGGACACCTACTCCTACGAGCAGTACTTC.

This chain joins TRBV9 and TRBJ2-2; tentative D call: TRBD2 (6 bases). The germline V gene has CDR1 SGDLS and CDR2 YYNGEE. CDR3 length equals 16 residues. V was pared by 4 bases and J by 1 base, with 14 bases between. The CDR3 nucleotides read TGTGCCAGCAGCTCCCGATTAGCGGTGAACACCGGGGAGCTGTTTTTT. Its protein product is CASSSRLAVNTGELFF.

The J gene is TRBJ2-1, the V gene TRBV6-5; 9 bases align to TRBD1. The CDR3 has 15 amino acids. Germline V CDR1 and CDR2: MNHEY, SVGAGI. The V and J ends lost 0 bases and 5 bases, in that order; junction bases with no gene match: 2. The CDR3 spells CASSYSRTGDNEQFF. The CDR3 DNA reads TGTGCCAGCAGTTACTCGCGGACAGGGGACAATGAGCAGTTCTTC.

The chain couples TRBV2 to TRBJ2-7; the D gene is possibly TRBD1 (6 bases). The CDR3 covers 14 residues. Germline CDR1 SNHLY, CDR2 FYNNEI. With 8 bases removed from V and 3 bases from J, the gap between germline ends came to 17 bases. Written as DNA, the CDR3 is TGTGCCAGCGGTAAGGGGGAAACAAACTACGAGCAGTACTTC. Its protein is CASGKGETNYEQYF.